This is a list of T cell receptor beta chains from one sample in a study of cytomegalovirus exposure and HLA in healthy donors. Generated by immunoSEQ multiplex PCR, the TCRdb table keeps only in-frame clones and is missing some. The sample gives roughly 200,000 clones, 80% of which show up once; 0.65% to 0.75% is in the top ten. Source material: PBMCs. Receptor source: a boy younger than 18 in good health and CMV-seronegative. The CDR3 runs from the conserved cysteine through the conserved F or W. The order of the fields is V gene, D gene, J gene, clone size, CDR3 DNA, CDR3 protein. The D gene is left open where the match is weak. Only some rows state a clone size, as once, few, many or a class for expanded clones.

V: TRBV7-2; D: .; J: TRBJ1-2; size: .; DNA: TGTGCCAGCAGCTTAGAAACACGCACTAACTATGGCTACACCTTC; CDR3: CASSLETRTNYGYTF
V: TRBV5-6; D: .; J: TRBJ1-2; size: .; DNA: TGTGCCAGCAGCTTTTTAGAGGAAATGAGCAACACCTTC; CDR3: CASSFLEEMSNTF
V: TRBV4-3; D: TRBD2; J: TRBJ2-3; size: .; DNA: TGCGCCAGCAGCGCGTCCCCAACTAGCGGGGCATGGGATACGCAGTATTTT; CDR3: CASSASPTSGAWDTQYF
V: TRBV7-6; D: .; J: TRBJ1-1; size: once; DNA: TGTGCCAGCAGCCCCAGGCTCAGTGGCACTGAAGCTTTCTTT; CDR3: CASSPRLSGTEAFF
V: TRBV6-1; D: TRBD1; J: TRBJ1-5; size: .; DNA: TGTGCCAGCAGAGGACAGGGATTGTCCAATCAGCCCCAGCATTTT; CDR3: CASRGQGLSNQPQHF
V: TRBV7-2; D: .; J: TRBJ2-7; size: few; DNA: TGTGCCAGCAGCTTAGTTCAGGGGGGATACGAGCAGTACTTC; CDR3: CASSLVQGGYEQYF
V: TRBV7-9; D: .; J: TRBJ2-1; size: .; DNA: TGTGCCAGCAGCTGGGAGAATGAGCAGTTCTTC; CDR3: CASSWENEQFF
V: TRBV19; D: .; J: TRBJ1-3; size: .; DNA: TGTGCCAGTAGTATGGGAGTGGGTTCTGGAAACACCATATATTTT; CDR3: CASSMGVGSGNTIYF
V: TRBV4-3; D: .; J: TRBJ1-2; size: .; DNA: TGCGCCAGCAGCCAAGATAGGACTACTAACTATGGCTACACCTTC; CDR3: CASSQDRTTNYGYTF
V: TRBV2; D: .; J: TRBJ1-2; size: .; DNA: TGTGCCAGCAGTGAACGGAGGAAAAACTATGGCTACACCTTC; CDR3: CASSERRKNYGYTF
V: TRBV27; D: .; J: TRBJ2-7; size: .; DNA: TGTGCCAGCAGTTTATCGATTTTCCAGGTTTATTACGAGCAGTACTTC; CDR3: CASSLSIFQVYYEQYF
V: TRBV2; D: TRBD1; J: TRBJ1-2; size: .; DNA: TGTGCCAGCAGCGTTATAGGGACAGTCTCTAACTATGGCTACACCTTC; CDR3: CASSVIGTVSNYGYTF
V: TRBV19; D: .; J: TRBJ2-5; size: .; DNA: TGTGCCAGTAGTACCGAGGTTCCCTATCAAACACAGTACTTC; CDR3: CASSTEVPYQTQYF
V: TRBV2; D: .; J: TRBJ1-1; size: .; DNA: TGTGCCAGCAATAGAAGGGGCTTGCACGTGAACACTGAAGCTTTCTTT; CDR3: CASNRRGLHVNTEAFF
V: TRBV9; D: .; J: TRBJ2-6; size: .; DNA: TGTGCCAGCAGCGTGGGACTTTACTCTGGGGCCAACGTCCTGACTTTC; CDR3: CASSVGLYSGANVLTF
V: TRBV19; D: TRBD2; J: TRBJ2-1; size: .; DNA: TGTGCCAGTAGTGCCCCGGGACTAGCGGCCTTCAATGAGCAGTTCTTC; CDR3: CASSAPGLAAFNEQFF
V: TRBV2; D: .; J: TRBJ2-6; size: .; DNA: TGTGCCAGGGGGGGACAGAACTCTGGGGCCAACGTCCTGACTTTC; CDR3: CARGGQNSGANVLTF
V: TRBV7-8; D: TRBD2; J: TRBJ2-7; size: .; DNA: TGTGCCAGCAGTCTTTCTCCTTGGCGGGGGAAATCCTACGAGCAGTACTTC; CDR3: CASSLSPWRGKSYEQYF
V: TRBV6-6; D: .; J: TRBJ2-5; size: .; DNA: TGTGCCAGCAGTCCCGTCGACATAGGGGATTGGGAGACCCAGTACTTC; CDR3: CASSPVDIGDWETQYF
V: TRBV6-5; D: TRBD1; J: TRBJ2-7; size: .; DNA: TGTGCCAGCCGACAGGGGCGTGCCGAGCAGTACTTC; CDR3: CASRQGRAEQYF
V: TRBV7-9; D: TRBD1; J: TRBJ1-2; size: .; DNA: TGTGCCAGCAGCTTAGCCGGGACAGGGAAAGCTAGCGACTATGGCTACACCTTC; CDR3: CASSLAGTGKASDYGYTF
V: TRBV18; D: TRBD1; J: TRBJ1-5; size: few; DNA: TGTGCCAGCTCACCTGGACAGGGCAATCAGCCCCAGCATTTT; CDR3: CASSPGQGNQPQHF
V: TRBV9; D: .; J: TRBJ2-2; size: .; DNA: TGTGCCAGCAGCGTAGTTGGAGCGAACACCGGGGAGCTGTTTTTT; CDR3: CASSVVGANTGELFF
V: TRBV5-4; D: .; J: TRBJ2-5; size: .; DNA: TGTGCCAGCAGCTTGGTCAGTCAAGAGACCCAGTACTTC; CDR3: CASSLVSQETQYF
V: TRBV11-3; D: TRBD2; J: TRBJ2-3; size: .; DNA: TGTGCCAGCAGCCAGAGCGGGGGCGGCACAGATACGCAGTATTTT; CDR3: CASSQSGGGTDTQYF
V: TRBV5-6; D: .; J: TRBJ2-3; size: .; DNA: TGTGCCAGCAGCTTGGAACCAGGGGCCGGCACAGATACGCAGTATTTT; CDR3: CASSLEPGAGTDTQYF